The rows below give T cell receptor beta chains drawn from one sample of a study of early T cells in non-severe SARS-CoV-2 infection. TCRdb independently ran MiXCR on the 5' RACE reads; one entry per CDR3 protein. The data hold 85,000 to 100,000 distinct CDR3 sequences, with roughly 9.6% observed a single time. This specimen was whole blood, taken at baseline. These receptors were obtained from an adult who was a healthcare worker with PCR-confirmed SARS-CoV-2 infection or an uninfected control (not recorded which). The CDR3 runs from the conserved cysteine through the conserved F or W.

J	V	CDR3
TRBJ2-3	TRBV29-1	CSVDRTSGRTDTQYF
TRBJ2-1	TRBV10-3	CAISRGNNEQFF
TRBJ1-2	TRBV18	CASSPPDRPYGYTF
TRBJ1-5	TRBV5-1	CASSLDAINQPQHF
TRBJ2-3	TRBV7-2	CASMQRGGRGTQYF
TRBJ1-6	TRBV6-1	CASRRQISYNSPLHF
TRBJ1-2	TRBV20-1	CSAALPGATGYGYTF
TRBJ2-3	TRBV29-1	CSVSSPDTQYF
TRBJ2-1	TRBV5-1	CASSLVGQKSNEQFF
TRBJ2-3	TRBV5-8	CASSGSGGVNTQYF
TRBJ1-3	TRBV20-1	CSASKTGTGNTIYF
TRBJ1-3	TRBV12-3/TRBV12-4	CASSLGVSGNTIYF
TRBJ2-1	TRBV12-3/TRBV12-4	CASSPWDGLREQFF
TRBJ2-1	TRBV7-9	CASSTSGTGNEQFF
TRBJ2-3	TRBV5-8	CASSQGLAGQSTDTQYF
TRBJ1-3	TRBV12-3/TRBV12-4	CASSLENTIYF
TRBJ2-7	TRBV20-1	CSAKRTSGRHYEQYF
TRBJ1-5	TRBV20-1	CSAGTGDQPQHF
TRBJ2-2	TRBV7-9	CASSLVRTTGELFF
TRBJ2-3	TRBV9	CASSVGSGGLLDTQYF
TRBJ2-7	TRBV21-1	CASSILRGTLDEQYF
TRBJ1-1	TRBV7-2	CASSLQGPEGAFF